This T cell receptor (beta chain) was found in a study of cytomegalovirus exposure and HLA in healthy donors. Study-level points and caveats: The dataset shows that most TCR sequences were rare, while some public TCRs occurred in many donors. Sequencing depth roughly uniform across donors was assumed in presence/absence analyses. When a later analysis compared HLA-associated TCR beta chains with equally common others, the HLA-associated chains turned out to be more clonally expanded and to have lower generation probabilities.

The PCR used 60 Vbeta and 13 Jbeta primers. Assay: immunoSEQ multiplex PCR; the TCRdb copy retains only in-frame clones and omits some. The sample lists about 190,000 clones, 80% to 85% seen once, with around 0.75% in the top ten. Sampled while nominally healthy, donors likely had unrecorded immune exposures. A remark on this clone: As yet, its antigen is unknown.

Trimming at V came to 4 bases and at J to 11 bases, leaving 10 bases not matched to a gene. The CDR3 consists of 14 residues. Germline-derived CDR1 and CDR2 are SEHNR and FQNEAQ (reference sequence). The receptor's source is a woman aged 18-35 years in good health and CMV-seronegative. What was sequenced was PBMCs. The chain recombines TRBV7-9 with TRBJ1-4, with TRBD1 matching 7 bases. The CDR3 nucleotides are TGTGCCAGCAGCTCGGGACAGTACTCAGGGAAACTGTTTTTT. Translation gives CASSSGQYSGKLFF. Full variable domain (remainder filled in from reference TRBV7-9 and TRBJ1-4): DTGVSQNPRHKITKRGQNVTFRCDPISEHNRLYWYRQTLGQGPEFLTYFQNEAQLEKSRLLSDRFSAERPKGSFSTLEIQRTEQGDSAMYLCASSSGQYSGKLFFGSGTQLSVL.